One and the same sample provided the 28 T cell receptor beta chains below, sequenced in a study of CD8 T cells in Susac syndrome. The RNA input was about 0.5 to 1 ug, and it was reverse transcribed with random hexamers. TCRdb processed the immunoSEQ multiplex PCR reads anew with MiXCR; each CDR3 protein has one entry. This sample has about 210,000 distinct CDR3 sequences, with nearly 97% found just once. The specimen sequenced was CD4+ T cells from PBMCs. The receptors here all came from a human donor with multiple sclerosis.

The chain carries TRBV20-1 and TRBJ2-4; D is uncertain. V lost 1 base and J lost 7, with 11 bases in between. Germline V gene data show CDR1 as DFQATT and CDR2 as SNEGSKA (reference sequence). The length of the CDR3 is 13 residues. The chain's CDR3 is CSARVPGTNIQYF. For the CDR3, the DNA is TGCAGTGCTAGAGTCCCGGGTACGAACATTCAGTACTTC.

This sequence joins TRBV7-9 and TRBJ1-4; D is undetermined. V dropped 5 bases and J dropped 8 bases, with 15 bases sitting between them. Germline V gene lookup returns CDR1 SEHNR and CDR2 FQNEAQ (reference sequence). CDR3 length: 14 amino acids. CDR3 in amino acids: CASSRSARIEKLFF. CDR3 in DNA: TGTGCCAGCAGCCGAAGCGCAAGGATCGAAAAACTGTTTTTT.

The chain has TRBV7-9 and TRBJ2-7; D gene uncertain. CDR3 length: 13 amino acids. Germline loops: CDR1 SEHNR, CDR2 FQNEAQ (reference sequence). V was pared by 5 bases and J by 2 bases, with 10 bases between. CDR3 bases: TGTGCCAGCAGCACGACTGTTACCTACGAGCAGTACTTC. Protein: CASSTTVTYEQYF.

This chain joins TRBV18 and TRBJ2-1; the match to TRBD1 covers 10 bases. This CDR3 region has 15 residues. Losses at the gene ends were 4 bases for V and 3 bases for J; bases not matched to a gene: 3. Germline V gene sequence: CDR1 KGHSH, CDR2 LQKENI. For the CDR3, the DNA is TGTGCCAGCTCACGGGGACAGGGGAACTACAATGAGCAGTTCTTC. This encodes CASSRGQGNYNEQFF.

The CDR3 DNA sequence: TGCAGTGCGGAAAGACTAGAAGGGGCCCAAGAGACCCAGTACTTC. This translates into CSAERLEGAQETQYF. This chain joins TRBV20-1 and TRBJ2-5; the D gene is possibly TRBD2 (6 bases). Germline assignment: CDR1 DFQATT and CDR2 SNEGSKA (reference sequence). The CDR3 runs 15 residues. Trimming shortened V by 6 bases and J by 1 base, and 18 bases separated the two germline ends.

The chain combines TRBV27 with TRBJ2-7, with D unclear. The germline CDR1 and CDR2 sequences are MNHEY and SMNVEV (reference sequence). The CDR3 has 15 amino acids. Trimming shortened V by 6 bases and J by 0 bases, and 15 bases separated the two germline ends. The CDR3 loop is CASSPEFRFSYEQYF. CDR3 DNA sequence: TGTGCCAGCAGCCCGGAATTCAGATTCTCCTACGAGCAGTACTTC.

This chain uses TRBV24-1 with TRBJ2-5; the D is unclear. CDR3 length equals 14 residues. Looked up from germline, CDR1 is KGHDR and CDR2 is SFDVKD. Trimming left V 4 bases short and J 5 bases short, with 13 bases between. The CDR3 bases are TGTGCCACCAGTGACGCCTCAGTTCCGGAGACCCAGTACTTC. This gives the protein CATSDASVPETQYF.

The rearrangement uses TRBV1 and TRBJ2-7; the listed D gene, TRBD2, was not tested against the DNA. TRBV1 is annotated as a pseudogene. This CDR3 has 14 residues. The CDR3 sequence is CTSSPRTSGGEQYF. CDR3 nucleotides: TGCACCAGCAGCCCGAGGACTAGCGGAGGCGAGCAGTACTTC.

This clonotype was detected a few times. This sequence joins TRBV4-2 and TRBJ2-7; tentative D call: TRBD2 (6 bases). Trimming stripped 4 bases from V and 3 bases from J, with 10 bases between. Germline assignment: CDR1 LGHNA and CDR2 YNFKEQ. The length of the CDR3 is 13 residues. The CDR3 is CASSPAGGYEQYF. As DNA, the CDR3 is TGTGCCAGCAGCCCGGCCGGGGGCTACGAGCAGTACTTC.

The chain combines TRBV20-1 with TRBJ2-3; TRBD2 aligns across 9 bases. This CDR3 has 17 residues. Germline trimming cut 1 base from V and 2 bases from J; bases unmatched to any gene: 10. Germline V CDR1 and CDR2: DFQATT, SNEGSKA (reference sequence). The CDR3: CSARGGASGTHTDTQYF. CDR3 bases: TGCAGTGCTAGAGGAGGGGCTAGCGGGACCCACACAGATACGCAGTATTTT.

The chain carries TRBV29-1 and TRBJ2-1; 9 bases match TRBD2. CDR1 is SQVTM, CDR2 ANQGSEA, per germline. The CDR3 sequence is 13 residues long. Trimming at V came to 7 bases and at J to 9 bases, leaving 10 bases not matched to a gene. The DNA of the CDR3 is TGCAGCGCTGTGGGAGCTAGCGGGGTTGAGCAGTTCTTC. Translation: CSAVGASGVEQFF.

The V and J genes are TRBV7-8 and TRBJ2-7, with 7 nucleotides matching TRBD1. Trimming took 4 bases from V and 2 from J; bases not matched to a gene: 2. Germline assignment: CDR1 SGHVS and CDR2 FQNEAQ. The CDR3 is 13 amino acids. The CDR3 sequence is CASSWGQTYEQYF. The CDR3 DNA is TGTGCCAGCAGCTGGGGACAGACCTACGAGCAGTACTTC. Full variable domain (remainder filled in from reference TRBV7-8 and TRBJ2-7): GAGVSQSPRYKVAKRGQDVALRCDPISGHVSLFWYQQALGQGPEFLTYFQNEAQLDKSGLPSDRFFAERPEGSVSTLKIQRTQQEDSAVYLCASSWGQTYEQYFGPGTRLTVT.

This clonotype was seen just once. V and J are TRBV3-1 and TRBJ2-4, with unresolved D. The germline V and J ends were trimmed by 0 bases and 11 bases, with 8 bases remaining between them. There are 12 residues in the CDR3. CDR1 and CDR2 (germline): LGHDT, YNNKEL (reference sequence). This CDR3 is CASSQDGTFQYF. The CDR3 DNA reads TGTGCCAGCAGCCAAGATGGAACTTTTCAGTACTTC.

V gene TRBV28 combines with J gene TRBJ2-7; D perhaps matches TRBD2 (5 bases). The germline gives CDR1 MDHEN, CDR2 SYDVKM. The V gene lost 4 bases and the J gene lost 3 bases, with 7 bases spanning the gap. The CDR3 sequence is 12 residues long. CDR3 bases: TGTGCCAGCAGTTCCCGGGGCTACGAGCAGTACTTC. Amino acid sequence: CASSSRGYEQYF.

The chain combines TRBV20-1 with TRBJ1-2; 8 bases line up with TRBD1. The CDR3 is made up of 13 amino acids. The V segment lost 1 base and the J segment 7 bases; nucleotides outside the gene matches: 5. Germline assignment: CDR1 DFQATT and CDR2 SNEGSKA (reference sequence). As DNA, the CDR3 is TGCAGTGCTAGAGGACCAGGGGGCTCTGGCTACACCTTC. It yields the protein CSARGPGGSGYTF.

The chain combines TRBV29-1 with TRBJ2-7; maybe TRBD1 (5 bases). Germline-derived CDR1 and CDR2 are SQVTM and ANQGSEA. With 7 bases removed from V and 6 bases from J, the gap between germline ends came to 16 bases. The CDR3 contains 12 residues. This chain's CDR3 is CSGGAGSGEQYF. In nucleotides, the CDR3 is TGCAGCGGTGGGGCAGGGTCAGGCGAGCAGTACTTC.

The chain joins TRBV20-1 to TRBJ1-2; 8 nucleotides line up with TRBD1. CDR3 size: 12 residues. Germline CDR1 is DFQATT and CDR2 is SNEGSKA (reference sequence). The V gene end was trimmed by 4 bases and the J gene end by 7 bases; junction bases not matched to a gene: 5. The CDR3 DNA reads TGCAGTGCTAACAGGGGGGCAGGTGGCTACACCTTC. It encodes CSANRGAGGYTF.

The rearrangement links TRBV5-1 to TRBJ1-1, with 7 bases lining up with TRBD1. V was pared by 7 bases and J by 3 bases, with 9 bases of the junction left unmatched. The CDR3 contains 14 residues. Looked up from germline, CDR1 is SGHRS and CDR2 is YFSETQ. The CDR3 loop is CASRRGARDTEAFF. The CDR3 nucleotides read TGCGCCAGCCGCAGGGGGGCGCGGGACACTGAAGCTTTCTTT.

The rearrangement links TRBV2 to TRBJ1-2; the D is unclear. The CDR3 length is 11 residues. Trimming cost V 6 bases and J 3 bases, with 5 bases left between them. The germline V gene has CDR1 SNHLY and CDR2 FYNNEI. The CDR3 DNA is TGTGCCAGCAGAGATCACTATGGCTACACCTTC. Its protein is CASRDHYGYTF.

The rearrangement joins TRBV7-9 to TRBJ2-1; 10 bases are a match to TRBD1. The germline V gene has CDR1 SEHNR and CDR2 FQNEAQ (reference sequence). J was trimmed by 9 bases and V by 4 bases; bases with no gene match: 15. The CDR3 spans 17 residues. DNA for the CDR3: TGTGCCAGCAGCTGGAGGCCGGGACAGGGGTCTACTAGTGAGCAGTTCTTC. Amino acid sequence: CASSWRPGQGSTSEQFF.

The rearrangement joins TRBV25-1 to TRBJ1-1; unclear D gene. Looked up from germline, CDR1 is MGHDK and CDR2 is SYGVNS. The CDR3 sequence is 12 residues long. V shed 3 bases and J shed 4 bases, with 6 bases lying between them. CDR3 DNA sequence: TGTGCCAGCAGTGATTGGGGCACTGAAGCTTTCTTT. Amino acids: CASSDWGTEAFF.

This chain connects TRBV30 to TRBJ1-5, with D possibly being TRBD1 (6 bases). CDR3 length: 13 amino acids. The germline V gene has CDR1 GTSNPN and CDR2 SVGIG (reference sequence). With 2 bases removed from V and 3 bases from J, the gap between germline ends came to 8 bases. The CDR3 is CAWSPGANQPQHF. The DNA of the CDR3 is TGTGCCTGGAGTCCAGGGGCCAATCAGCCCCAGCATTTT.

This rearrangement joins TRBV12-3 or TRBV12-4 to TRBJ2-2; 12 nucleotides match TRBD2. Trimming removed 6 bases from V and 3 bases from J; junction bases left unmatched: 5. This CDR3 is built from 16 residues. CDR3 bases: TGTGCCAGCAGCAAGGGGACTAGCGGGCACACCGGGGAGCTGTTTTTT. Amino acid sequence: CASSKGTSGHTGELFF.

This clonotype is a singleton in its sample. This chain connects TRBV20-1 to TRBJ2-7; 10 bases are shared with TRBD1. This CDR3 is built from 13 residues. Germline V lookup: CDR1 DFQATT, CDR2 SNEGSKA (reference sequence). V gave up 6 bases and J gave up 6 bases; unmatched junction bases: 8. The CDR3 DNA sequence: TGCAGTGCCACTAGACAGGGGGCTATCGAGCAGTACTTC. Its translation: CSATRQGAIEQYF.

The J gene is TRBJ1-1, the V gene TRBV5-1; D is possibly TRBD1 (5 bases). Germline-derived CDR1 and CDR2 are SGHRS and YFSETQ. V lost 0 bases to trimming and J lost 4 bases, with 10 bases between them. CDR3 size: 14 residues. CDR3 nucleotides: TGCGCCAGCAGCTTGGCCGGGGCAGGCACTGAAGCTTTCTTT. This translates into CASSLAGAGTEAFF.

The rearrangement uses TRBV20-1 and TRBJ2-5, with TRBD1 as a possible D gene (6 bases). CDR1 is DFQATT, CDR2 SNEGSKA, per germline (reference sequence). Trimming removed 5 bases at V and 1 base at J, with 14 bases between. This CDR3 has 14 residues. The CDR3 loop is CSARKKGVQETQYF. DNA of the CDR3: TGCAGTGCTCGTAAGAAGGGGGTCCAAGAGACCCAGTACTTC.

The chain carries TRBV29-1 and TRBJ2-7; D possibly corresponds to TRBD1 (5 bases). V lost 5 bases and J 2 bases, leaving 7 bases between the germline ends. The CDR3 contains 11 residues. CDR1 and CDR2 from the germline V gene are SQVTM and ANQGSEA. CDR3: CSVPGTYEQYF. The CDR3 bases are TGCAGCGTTCCAGGGACCTACGAGCAGTACTTC.

The chain uses TRBV3-1 and TRBJ2-1, with TRBD2 as a possible D gene (5 bases). This CDR3 has 16 amino acids. Trimming took 4 bases from V and 8 from J, leaving 21 bases between them. The germline CDR1 and CDR2 sequences are LGHDT and YNNKEL (reference sequence). The CDR3, as DNA: TGTGCCAGCAGCCCAGCCCCGGGATCAGTAGTCTATGAGCAGTTCTTC. It yields the protein CASSPAPGSVVYEQFF.